The 4 T cell receptor beta chains in this list originate from one sample, sequenced in a study of blood T cells in healthy people across ages. Primed by a sample-barcoded 5' primer and a J-beta primer mix, a second PCR proceeded for 7 to 11 cycles. TCRdb re-derived calls from the 5' RACE reads in MiXCR, one entry per CDR3 protein. Among 700,000 to 850,000 distinct CDR3 sequences listed, 53% were seen once. Sequenced: blood. All receptors derive from a man aged 80 or over in good health.

This clonotype was picked up a small number of times. The V and J genes are TRBV4-1 and TRBJ2-7, with a weak D call TRBD1 (6 bases). Germline V CDR1 and CDR2: MGHRA, YSYEKL. Between the trimmed V and J ends, which lost 1 base and 3 bases, there was a span of 13 bases. The CDR3 has 15 amino acids. The CDR3 sequence is CASSQATGTIYEQYF. The DNA for the CDR3 is TGCGCCAGCAGCCAAGCTACAGGGACCATCTACGAGCAGTACTTC.

The table lists this clonotype with a few counts. This chain connects TRBV3-1 to TRBJ2-1; D is uncertain. The CDR3 has 15 residues. V gave up 1 base and J gave up 10 bases, with 17 bases separating them. Germline CDR1 LGHDT, CDR2 YNNKEL (reference sequence). CDR3 sequence (DNA): TGTGCCAGCAGCCAAGTCACTCTAGGAGCACAAGAGCAGTTCTTC. Encoded protein: CASSQVTLGAQEQFF.

Of note for this clonotype: Compared with germline, one end of the junction differs, possibly owing to a read error. The V and J genes are TRBV3-1 and TRBJ2-4; 9 nucleotides agree with TRBD2. This CDR3 comprises 17 residues. Germline-derived CDR1 and CDR2 are LGHDT and YNNKEL (reference sequence). CDR3 nucleotide sequence: TGTGCCAGCAGCCAAGTCCTCGGCGGGAGGGCCAGAAACATTCAGTACTTC. Its translation is CASSQVLGGRARNIQYF.

This clonotype was observed a few times. V usage is TRBV29-1 and J usage is TRBJ2-1; 7 bases agree with TRBD1. V trimming: 7 bases; J trimming: 6 bases; junction bases outside the gene matches: 12. The CDR3 is 14 amino acids. The germline V gene encodes CDR1 SQVTM and CDR2 ANQGSEA. The CDR3 bases are TGCAGCGCAACGGACAGGACGAGGAGCAATGAGCAGTTCTTC. Residues: CSATDRTRSNEQFF.